This note documents a single TCR beta chain sequence. The antigen is undetermined. This record comes from a study of OX40 agonist ivuxolimab in advanced cancers. About the study: Partial responses, seen in three patients, involved one hepatocellular carcinoma and two cutaneous melanomas. Study conclusions and caveats: Clonal expansion among partial responders at 0.1-3.0 mg/kg ranked near the lowest. Expanded clones tended on average to be more numerous among CD8+ T cells than CD4+. There were also nonresponders showing low normalized T-cell clonal expansion.

This CDR3 contains 14 residues. The ends lost 6 bases at V and 0 bases at J; junction bases unmatched: 2. Per germline, CDR1 LGHNT and CDR2 FRNRAP. TCRdb keeps only in-frame clones here, not all; method: immunoSEQ multiplex PCR. The sample carries roughly 84,000 clones, 81% recorded once. The chain combines TRBV12-5 with TRBJ1-5; TRBD1 agrees at 7 bases. The TCR comes from an adult with an advanced solid tumor such as melanoma, head and neck, liver or kidney cancer. Sample: CD4+ or CD8+ T cells sorted from blood, taken in a trial of the OX40 agonist ivuxolimab. CDR3 DNA sequence: TGTGCTAGTGGCCGGGACAGTAGCAATCAGCCCCAGCATTTT. Its translation: CASGRDSSNQPQHF.